This entry lists 27 T cell receptor beta chains sequenced from one sample in a study of blood T cell repertoires in COVID-19. The assay was immunoSEQ multiplex PCR, and TCRdb's table has in-frame clones only and misses some. The data show roughly 110,000 clones, approximately 90% seen once. Sequencing was done on a sample of peripheral blood. The receptors come from a woman between 65 and 79 years old who had recovered from COVID-19.

This chain uses TRBV18 with TRBJ1-1, with a tentative D call TRBD1 (6 bases). The CDR3 is made up of 12 amino acids. From germline, CDR1 is KGHSH and CDR2 LQKENI. V was clipped by 9 bases and J by 1 base, with 9 bases between them. CDR3 sequence (DNA): TGTGCCAGTAGGACAGCGAACACTGAAGCTTTCTTT. It translates to CASRTANTEAFF. The full variable domain, rest sourced from reference TRBV18 and TRBJ1-1, is NAGVMQNPRHLVRRRGQEARLRCSPMKGHSHVYWYRQLPEEGLKFMVYLQKENIIDESGMPKERFSAEFPKEGPSILRIQQVVRGDSAAYFCASRTANTEAFFGQGTRLTVV.

The chain is built from TRBV7-9 and TRBJ2-7; TRBD2 is a possible D gene (6 bases). V dropped 7 bases and J dropped 5 bases, with 21 bases sitting between them. CDR3 length: 15 residues. The germline V gene encodes CDR1 SEHNR and CDR2 FQNEAQ (reference sequence). DNA for the CDR3: TGTGCCAGCACTCGGCCGGGACTCTCTAGGAACGAGCAGTACTTC. Translating it yields CASTRPGLSRNEQYF.

This chain connects TRBV18 to TRBJ2-7; a possible D gene is TRBD2 (6 bases). Germline V gives CDR1 KGHSH, CDR2 LQKENI. The CDR3 consists of 15 residues. Trimming shortened V by 3 bases and J by 5 bases, and 17 bases separated the two germline ends. The CDR3 reads CASSPAIDRENEQYF. In DNA form, the CDR3 reads TGTGCCAGCTCACCCGCCATTGACCGGGAGAACGAGCAGTACTTC.

The V gene is TRBV5-4, the J gene TRBJ2-2; 8 nucleotides align to TRBD1. Germline CDR1 SGHNT, CDR2 YYREEE (reference sequence). After removal of 2 bases from V and 0 bases from J, the junction contained 3 bases not matched to a gene. The CDR3 runs 16 residues. Written as DNA, the CDR3 is TGTGCCAGCAGCTTCAGGACAGGGACGAACACCGGGGAGCTGTTTTTT. Residues: CASSFRTGTNTGELFF.

The genes are TRBV7-9 and TRBJ1-2, with TRBD1 as a possible D gene (5 bases). Deletions cut 1 base from V and 2 bases from J, with 11 bases between. The CDR3 covers 15 residues. Germline assignment: CDR1 SEHNR and CDR2 FQNEAQ (reference sequence). The CDR3 spells CASSLGPGGNYGYTF. As DNA, the CDR3 is TGTGCCAGCAGCTTAGGCCCGGGGGGGAACTATGGCTACACCTTC.

The rearrangement links TRBV6-5 to TRBJ1-2, with D maybe TRBD1 (5 bases). The CDR3 is 13 amino acids. V was pared by 6 bases and J by 3 bases, with 11 bases between. Per germline, CDR1 MNHEY and CDR2 SVGAGI. The CDR3 is CASSQGGDYGYTF. The CDR3 nucleotides read TGTGCCAGCAGCCAGGGAGGGGACTATGGCTACACCTTC.

This clone has just one count. The chain joins TRBV5-4 to TRBJ1-3; a possible D gene is TRBD1 (5 bases). The CDR3 consists of 16 residues. Germline CDR1 reads SGHNT; CDR2 reads YYREEE (reference sequence). The germline V and J ends were trimmed by 4 bases and 0 bases, with 14 bases remaining between them. CDR3 residues: CASSLGHQLSGNTIYF. CDR3 DNA sequence: TGTGCCAGCAGCCTCGGACACCAACTCTCTGGAAACACCATATATTTT.

This clone is a singleton in its sample. The gene calls are TRBV4-2 and TRBJ2-7; D may be TRBD1 (6 bases). Trimming removed 1 base at V and 2 bases at J, with 12 bases between. The CDR3 runs to 15 residues. The germline V gene has CDR1 LGHNA and CDR2 YNFKEQ. The CDR3 sequence is CASSQGQDRAYEQYF. CDR3 DNA sequence: TGTGCCAGCAGCCAAGGTCAGGACAGAGCCTACGAGCAGTACTTC.

Here the CDR3 DNA reads TGTGCCAGCAGTGAAGGCAGGGAAGGAAACACCATATATTTT. Translating gives CASSEGREGNTIYF. This rearrangement joins TRBV2 to TRBJ1-3; possible D gene TRBD1, 5 bases. Germline CDR1 SNHLY, CDR2 FYNNEI. CDR3 length: 14 amino acids. Trimming took 1 base from V and 4 from J, leaving 8 bases between them.

Turning to this clone: In the same sample, other DNA sequences code for this CDR3. The CDR3 is CASSPGQSTDTQYF. The CDR3 nucleotides read TGTGCCAGCTCACCGGGACAGTCCACAGATACGCAGTATTTT. V usage is TRBV18 and J usage is TRBJ2-3; TRBD1 matches at 7 bases. V shed 3 bases and J 2 bases; nucleotides not matched to a gene: 2. In germline, CDR1 is KGHSH, CDR2 LQKENI. The CDR3 is 14 amino acids.

Details on this clone: The sample has other DNA sequences that encode this CDR3 too. V gene TRBV12-3 or TRBV12-4 combines with J gene TRBJ1-5; D not resolved. The CDR3 covers 12 residues. V dropped 3 bases and J dropped 3 bases, with 3 bases sitting between them. The CDR3 spells CASSLYNQPQHF. In nucleotides, the CDR3 is TGTGCCAGCAGTTTGTACAATCAGCCCCAGCATTTT.

V gene TRBV25-1 combines with J gene TRBJ2-3, with 7 bases that match TRBD2. The germline V gene encodes CDR1 MGHDK and CDR2 SYGVNS. The junction had 5 bases not matched to a gene; V was cut back by 7 bases and J by 4 bases. The CDR3 has 13 amino acids. The CDR3 loop is CASTRTSADTQYF. The CDR3 DNA follows: TGTGCCAGCACCCGGACTAGTGCAGATACGCAGTATTTT.

CDR3 amino acids: CASSPTSSYNEQFF. As DNA, the CDR3 is TGTGCCAGCAGCCCCACGAGCTCCTACAATGAGCAGTTCTTC. This chain links TRBV7-3 with TRBJ2-1; D unclear. This CDR3 contains 14 residues. Germline CDR1 SGHTA, CDR2 FQGTGA. V was trimmed by 5 bases and J by 0 bases, leaving 8 bases between them.

V usage is TRBV30 and J usage is TRBJ1-5; 9 positions agree with TRBD1. In germline, CDR1 is GTSNPN, CDR2 SVGIG (reference sequence). CDR3 length equals 14 residues. After removal of 4 bases from V and 6 bases from J, the junction contained 7 bases not matched to a gene. The CDR3 region is CAWTRTGERQPQHF. The DNA for the CDR3 is TGTGCCTGGACCCGGACAGGGGAACGTCAGCCCCAGCATTTT.

This rearrangement joins TRBV11-2 to TRBJ2-5; 8 bases fit TRBD2. CDR3 length equals 18 residues. Germline-derived CDR1 and CDR2 are SGHAT and FQNNGV. The ends lost 4 bases at V and 5 bases at J; junction bases unmatched: 18. CDR3 protein: CASSSYAHTSGGGETQYF. DNA of the CDR3: TGTGCCAGCAGCTCTTATGCCCACACTAGCGGAGGTGGGGAGACCCAGTACTTC.

J is TRBJ1-2 and V is TRBV12-3 or TRBV12-4; tentatively, D is TRBD1 (6 bases). CDR3 length: 13 amino acids. V lost 5 bases to trimming and J lost 5 bases, with 12 bases between them. CDR3 loop: CASSPDRIYGYTF. CDR3 in DNA: TGTGCCAGCAGTCCGGACAGAATTTATGGCTACACCTTC.

This clone has more than one count but fewer than ten. The genes are TRBV6-2 or TRBV6-3 and TRBJ2-3; no definite D call. The CDR3 runs to 12 residues. Germline CDR1 MNHEY, CDR2 SVGEGT. The V gene lost 5 bases and the J gene lost 9 bases, with 12 bases spanning the gap. In nucleotides, the CDR3 is TGTGCCAGCAGTACCCAGTTGAGGACGCAGTATTTT. This translates into CASSTQLRTQYF.

The rearrangement links TRBV14 to TRBJ2-1, with TRBD1 matching 10 bases. CDR1 and CDR2 (germline): SGHDN, FVKESK. The CDR3 loop spans 16 amino acids. The ends lost 4 bases at V and 4 bases at J; junction bases unmatched: 7. The CDR3 protein is CASSRLGQGIYNEQFF. The DNA of the CDR3 is TGTGCCAGCAGCCGCTTGGGACAGGGGATTTACAATGAGCAGTTCTTC.

This chain links TRBV18 with TRBJ2-1, with 7 bases identical to TRBD1. V trimming: 0 bases; J trimming: 2 bases; junction bases outside the gene matches: 7. Germline loops: CDR1 KGHSH, CDR2 LQKENI. The CDR3 extends over 17 amino acids. CDR3 DNA sequence: TGTGCCAGCTCACCACCGGACAGGCAGCCTACCTACAATGAGCAGTTCTTC. Protein product: CASSPPDRQPTYNEQFF.

This sequence joins TRBV4-3 and TRBJ2-1; 7 nucleotides match TRBD2. Germline lookup yields CDR1 LGHNA and CDR2 YSLEER. Unmatched junction bases numbered 10, after V lost 0 bases and J lost 2 bases. The CDR3 totals 18 residues. The CDR3 DNA reads TGCGCCAGCAGCCAAGATCTACTGAGGAGCGGGGCCTACAATGAGCAGTTCTTC. Translation: CASSQDLLRSGAYNEQFF.

The genes are TRBV18 and TRBJ2-2, with D possibly matching TRBD1 (5 bases). The CDR3 totals 14 residues. CDR1 and CDR2 (germline): KGHSH, LQKENI. V lost 5 bases, J lost 0 bases, and 7 bases lay in between. CDR3 nucleotide sequence: TGTGCCAGCTCAGGGGCCCCGAACACCGGGGAGCTGTTTTTT. Protein: CASSGAPNTGELFF.

This clone appeared a few times. The chain carries TRBV30 and TRBJ2-2; D is unresolved. CDR1 is GTSNPN, CDR2 SVGIG, per germline (reference sequence). The CDR3 has 14 amino acids. Deletions cut 1 base from V and 6 bases from J, with 12 bases between. CDR3 in amino acids: CAWSANEQSGELFF. For the CDR3, the DNA is TGTGCCTGGAGTGCGAACGAACAGTCCGGGGAGCTGTTTTTT.

The V gene is TRBV19, the J gene TRBJ2-6; perhaps TRBD1 as D (6 bases). CDR1 and CDR2 from the germline V gene are LNHDA and SQIVND (reference sequence). The CDR3 loop spans 16 amino acids. V gave up 4 bases and J gave up 0 bases, with 10 bases separating them. The CDR3 region has the DNA TGTGCCAGTAGTACCGCCAGGGGCTCTGGGGCCAACGTCCTGACTTTC. The encoded protein is CASSTARGSGANVLTF.

The genes are TRBV24-1 and TRBJ1-2; 7 bases map to TRBD1. CDR3 size: 13 residues. Germline CDR1 and CDR2: KGHDR and SFDVKD. Trimming cost V 3 bases and J 8 bases; bases outside gene matches: 5. Here the CDR3 DNA reads TGTGCCACCAGTGATGCCCGGGACAGAGGCTACACCTTC. Translating gives CATSDARDRGYTF.

V gene TRBV28 combines with J gene TRBJ2-3, with 8 bases fitting TRBD2. The junction had 7 bases not matched to a gene; V was cut back by 1 base and J by 4 bases. The germline V gene encodes CDR1 MDHEN and CDR2 SYDVKM. This CDR3 comprises 16 residues. The CDR3 is CASSLLGGLGADTQYF. The CDR3 DNA is TGTGCCAGCAGTTTATTAGGGGGACTAGGGGCAGATACGCAGTATTTT.

The chain recombines TRBV28 with TRBJ2-7, with D perhaps TRBD1 (6 bases). Germline V gives CDR1 MDHEN, CDR2 SYDVKM. This CDR3 contains 11 residues. The ends were cut back, 4 bases at V and 11 bases at J, with 12 bases in the middle. The CDR3 nucleotides are TGTGCCAGCAGTTCATGGGGGCGCGAGTACTTC. The encoded protein is CASSSWGREYF.

This chain connects TRBV7-3 to TRBJ2-3; TRBD2 matches at 12 bases. CDR1 and CDR2 (germline): SGHTA, FQGTGA. The junction had 8 bases not matched to a gene; V was cut back by 2 bases and J by 5 bases. This CDR3 has 17 amino acids. The CDR3 nucleotides are TGTGCCAGCAGCTTAGGTCTAGCGGGGGGGCTCGGAGATACGCAGTATTTT. It translates to CASSLGLAGGLGDTQYF.